This T cell receptor (beta chain) was documented in a study of T cells expressing NK-cell markers. The CDR3 has 16 residues. Per the germline V gene, CDR1 is LGHNA and CDR2 is YNFKEQ. TCRdb re-called the 5' RACE reads; one entry per CDR3 protein, DNA not given. This sample's clone table lists about 540,000 distinct CDR3 sequences. This TCR was recovered from a man aged 18 to 30 in good health. Sequences were obtained from blood T cells: a sorted CD56 or NKG2C T cell subset, CD4+ or CD8+ T cells, or bulk PBMC T cells (not recorded which). The genes are TRBV4-2 and TRBJ1-3; the TRBD1 assignment by TCRdb is unverifiable without DNA. The CDR3 sequence is CASSQDAPRSGNTIYF.